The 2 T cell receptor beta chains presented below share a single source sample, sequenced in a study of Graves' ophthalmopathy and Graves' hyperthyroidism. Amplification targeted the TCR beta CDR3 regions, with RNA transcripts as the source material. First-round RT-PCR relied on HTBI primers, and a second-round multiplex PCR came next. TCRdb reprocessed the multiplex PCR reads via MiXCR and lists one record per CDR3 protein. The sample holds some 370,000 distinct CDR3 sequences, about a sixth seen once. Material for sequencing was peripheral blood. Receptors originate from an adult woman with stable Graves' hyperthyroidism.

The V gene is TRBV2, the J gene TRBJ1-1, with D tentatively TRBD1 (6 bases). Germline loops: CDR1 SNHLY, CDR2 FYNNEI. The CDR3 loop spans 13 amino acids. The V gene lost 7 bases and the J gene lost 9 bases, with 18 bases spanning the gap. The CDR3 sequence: CASKYEFTGKAFF. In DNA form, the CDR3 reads TGTGCCAGCAAGTACGAGTTTACAGGGAAAGCTTTCTTT.

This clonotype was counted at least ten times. The DNA for the CDR3 is TGCAGTGGGGGGGACGATGACAGGGCGCAGTACTTC. Its protein product is CSGGDDDRAQYF. The chain joins TRBV20-1 to TRBJ2-7; D is perhaps TRBD1 (7 bases). The CDR3 loop spans 12 amino acids. Per germline, CDR1 DFQATT and CDR2 SNEGSKA (reference sequence). Trimming removed 7 bases from V and 9 bases from J, with 19 bases in between.